This T cell receptor beta chain was recovered during a study of beta chain features in type 1 diabetes. The study, taken as a whole, reports: At VDJ recombination sites, type 1 diabetes patients had fewer insertions and more deleted nucleotides.

Investigators reverse transcribed all isolated RNA, so they sequenced expressed TCRB transcripts. Assay used: immunoSEQ multiplex PCR; TCRdb lists only in-frame clones, some missing. This sample has about 400,000 clones, with 10% to 15% found just once. The length of the CDR3 is 15 residues. Germline V gene sequence: CDR1 LNHDA, CDR2 SQIVND (reference sequence). V lost 4 bases, J lost 0 bases, and 10 bases lay in between. Naive, central memory, regulatory and stem cell-like memory cells within the CD4+ compartment were sorted using CD45RO/CCR7/CD25/CD127/CD95/CD27. Sort purity for all populations was recorded as exceeding 98%. Notes on this clone: What it binds is unknown.

The sample consisted of naive CD4+ T cells from blood. The chain is built from TRBV19 and TRBJ2-1; maybe TRBD1 (6 bases). The TCR sequence derives from a man between 18 and 29 years old in good health. The CDR3 sequence: CASSKSGASYNEQFF. CDR3 in DNA: TGTGCCAGTAGTAAGTCAGGGGCCTCCTACAATGAGCAGTTCTTC.